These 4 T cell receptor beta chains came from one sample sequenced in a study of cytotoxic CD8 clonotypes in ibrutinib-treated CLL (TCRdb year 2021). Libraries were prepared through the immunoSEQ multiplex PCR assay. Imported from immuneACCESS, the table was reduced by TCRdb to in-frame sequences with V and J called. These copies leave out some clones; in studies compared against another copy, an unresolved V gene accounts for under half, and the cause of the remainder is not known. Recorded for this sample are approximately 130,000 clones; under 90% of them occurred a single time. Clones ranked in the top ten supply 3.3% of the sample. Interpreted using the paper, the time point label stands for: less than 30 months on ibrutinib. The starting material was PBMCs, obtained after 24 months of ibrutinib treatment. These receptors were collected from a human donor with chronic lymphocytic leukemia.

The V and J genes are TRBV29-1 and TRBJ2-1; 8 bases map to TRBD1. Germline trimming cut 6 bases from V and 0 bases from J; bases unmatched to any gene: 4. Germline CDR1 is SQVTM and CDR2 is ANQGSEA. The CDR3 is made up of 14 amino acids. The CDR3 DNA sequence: TGCAGCGTCGGGACAGGCAGCTCCTACAATGAGCAGTTCTTC. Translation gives CSVGTGSSYNEQFF.

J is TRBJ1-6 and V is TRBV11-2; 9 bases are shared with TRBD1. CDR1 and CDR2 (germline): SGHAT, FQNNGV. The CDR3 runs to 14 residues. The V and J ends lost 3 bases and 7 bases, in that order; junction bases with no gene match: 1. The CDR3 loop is CASSFGTGNSPLHF. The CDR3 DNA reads TGTGCCAGCAGCTTCGGGACAGGGAATTCACCCCTCCACTTT. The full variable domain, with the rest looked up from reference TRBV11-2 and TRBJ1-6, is EAGVAQSPRYKIIEKRQSVAFWCNPISGHATLYWYQQILGQGPKLLIQFQNNGVVDDSQLPKDRFSAERLKGVDSTLKIQPAKLEDSAVYLCASSFGTGNSPLHFGNGTRLTVT.

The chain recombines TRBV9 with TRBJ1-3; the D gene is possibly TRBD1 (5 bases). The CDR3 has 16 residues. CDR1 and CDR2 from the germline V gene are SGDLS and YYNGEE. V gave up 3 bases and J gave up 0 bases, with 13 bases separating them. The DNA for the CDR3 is TGTGCCAGCAGCGCAACGGGACCACTCTCTGGAAACACCATATATTTT. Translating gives CASSATGPLSGNTIYF.

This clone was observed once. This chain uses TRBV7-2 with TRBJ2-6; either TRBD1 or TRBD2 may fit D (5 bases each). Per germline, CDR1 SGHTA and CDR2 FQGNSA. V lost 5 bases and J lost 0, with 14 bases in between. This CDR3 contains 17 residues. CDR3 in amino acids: CASSPRDGDSGANVLTF. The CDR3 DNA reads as TGTGCCAGCAGCCCCCGGGACGGCGACTCTGGGGCCAACGTCCTGACTTTC.